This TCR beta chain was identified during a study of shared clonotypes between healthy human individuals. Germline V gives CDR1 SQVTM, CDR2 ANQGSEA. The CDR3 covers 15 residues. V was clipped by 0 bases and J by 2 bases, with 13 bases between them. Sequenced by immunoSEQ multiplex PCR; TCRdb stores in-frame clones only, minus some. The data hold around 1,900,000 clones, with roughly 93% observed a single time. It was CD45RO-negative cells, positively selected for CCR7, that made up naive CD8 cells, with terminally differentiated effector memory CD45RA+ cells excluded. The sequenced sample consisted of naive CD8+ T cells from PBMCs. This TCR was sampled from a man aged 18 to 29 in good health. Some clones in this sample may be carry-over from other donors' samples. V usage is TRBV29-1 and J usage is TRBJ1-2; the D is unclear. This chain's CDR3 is CSVEDRGDWNYGYTF. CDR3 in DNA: TGCAGCGTTGAAGATCGTGGGGATTGGAACTATGGCTACACCTTC.